This TCR beta chain was identified in a study of control samples from healthy donors and cancer patients. Assay used: immunoSEQ multiplex PCR; TCRdb lists only in-frame clones, some missing. Of approximately 140,000 clones in the sample, about nine tenths were seen once. Germline values: CDR1 KGHDR, CDR2 SFDVKD. V shed 3 bases, J shed 9 bases, and the junction held 14 bases outside the gene matches. The CDR3 extends over 17 amino acids. J is TRBJ2-1 and V is TRBV24-1, with 9 bases matching TRBD1. Material: blood. This TCR was sampled from a young man in good health. As DNA, the CDR3 is TGTGCCACCAGTGATCGCGACCCTGGACAGGGGACGGGTGAGCAGTTCTTC. Its protein is CATSDRDPGQGTGEQFF.